This TCR beta chain was identified in a study of blood T cell repertoires in COVID-19 (dated by TCRdb to the early 2020s). Regarding the research as a whole: The collaborator samples originated in the United States, Italy and Spain and spanned the acute and convalescent phases of COVID-19. The prospective study material was composed of cDNA or gDNA derived from T cells, B-cell-depleted T cells, or PBMCs. Deeply sampled blood TCRbeta repertoires from subjects exposed to, actively infected with, or recovered from COVID-19 were included in the dataset. The repertoires were released in a freely available public database meant as a resource for research on the immune response to SARS-CoV-2. Samples came from the ongoing ImmuneRACE study (first 160 participants) plus 1,254 subjects from 6 global collaborators. A de-identified subject ID, COVID-19 status, age in years and sex were almost always included in the sample metadata. Where available, HLA class I and class II types were taken from metadata supplied by the sample provider and were not determined by assay-based typing.

Participants in the prospective study were enrolled through a virtual design, were aged roughly 18 to 90 years, and lived in 24 United States geographic areas. In the prospective study, cohorts were assigned on the basis of participant-reported clinical history obtained from a screening survey and a study questionnaire. For ImmuneRACE Cohort 3, a participant was defined as recovered based on two consecutive negative NP/OP PCR tests, clearance by a healthcare professional, or resolution of symptoms. In the prospective study, whole blood, serum and a nasopharyngeal or oropharyngeal swab were collected from each participant by mobile phlebotomists. Prospective study participants could optionally give additional blood draws and questionnaires over an approximately two-month period. Prospective study blood samples were shipped either frozen or at room temperature before DNA extraction. V gives up 1 base and J gives up 1 base, and the segment between their germline ends measures 11 bases. From the cysteine through the phenylalanine, the CDR3 covers 15 amino acids. The DNA shown is the 45-base CDR3, in frame from base 1. Sequences SGHAT (CDR1) and FQNNGV (CDR2) are obtained from the germline V gene.

What the work shows at the level of the full study, not this receptor alone: Clinical and demographic metadata were provided uncurated, with the amount varying by source and participant.

Concerning this clone itself: Its cognate antigen has yet to be identified. No quality values exist for individual bases; no much larger clone is one base distant.

The immunoSEQ Assay, a bias-controlled multiplex PCR, was used to amplify TCRbeta CDR3 regions from genomic DNA. Per the source publication's procedure: The number of nucleated cells in each sample was estimated from the amplification of reference gene primers within the assay. Sequence reads were collapsed and filtered to measure the absolute abundance of every unique TCRbeta CDR3 rearrangement. For each sample, productive Simpson clonality was calculated as the square root of Simpson's diversity index across productive rearrangements. Sourced from immuneACCESS, this table was stored by TCRdb with only in-frame sequences that have V and J called. A share of the clones is absent; for the studies checked, an unresolved V gene accounts for under half, and the remainder has no known explanation. The V and J calls and clone size were taken over from that table, and D and trimming were inferred from the DNA. The sample table contains more than 250,000 clones; only one count was recorded for about 92% of them. In total, the top ten clones hold about 18% of the sample.

The rearrangement combines TRBV11-2 with TRBJ2-7; the D gene is perhaps TRBD2, from 6 matching bases. The sample comprised PBMCs or T cells enriched from blood (not recorded which). The sequence came from a woman under 40 who had recovered from COVID-19. The CDR3 has the sequence CASSLGRGGSYEQYF. The DNA reads as follows: TGTGCCAGCAGCTTAGGTAGGGGAGGTTCCTACGAGCAGTACTTC. Reference TRBV11-2 and TRBJ2-7 genes cover what lies past the CDR3, so the full variable domain is EAGVAQSPRYKIIEKRQSVAFWCNPISGHATLYWYQQILGQGPKLLIQFQNNGVVDDSQLPKDRFSAERLKGVDSTLKIQPAKLEDSAVYLCASSLGRGGSYEQYFGPGTRLTVT.